The clone carrying this T cell receptor (beta chain) showed up many times. It was by quantitative 5'-RACE with molecular barcodes that TCR beta libraries were made. Each CDR3 protein is one row after TCRdb ran MiXCR on the 5' RACE reads. The table records 200,000 to 300,000 distinct CDR3 sequences, 7.5% to 9% of them present only once. This sample was taken from a study of CD8 T cells in ankylosing spondylitis. V was shortened by 3 bases and J by 6 bases, with 17 bases between the two germline ends. The CDR3 runs 15 residues. V gene TRBV12-3 or TRBV12-4 combines with J gene TRBJ1-1; possible D gene TRBD1, 6 bases. What was sequenced was blood, either unsorted or a sorted T cell fraction (not recorded which). This clonotype originated in a male donor with ankylosing spondylitis or in good health (not recorded which). The DNA of the CDR3 is TGTGCCAGCAGTTTTCGGGGGGGCGGCGGGTCTGAAGCTTTCTTT. Translated, it gives CASSFRGGGGSEAFF.